The 9 T cell receptor beta chains given below trace back to one sample, sequenced in a study of cytomegalovirus exposure and HLA in healthy donors. 60 Vbeta and 13 Jbeta primers were used in PCR. Sequenced by immunoSEQ multiplex PCR; TCRdb stores in-frame clones only, minus some. The data contain over 150,000 clones, roughly 71% of them singletons. Material: PBMCs. These receptors were collected from a woman aged 45-59 years in good health and CMV-seropositive.

This clone was observed a few times. This chain uses TRBV7-4 with TRBJ2-5, with 7 bases lining up with TRBD2. J lost 2 bases, V lost 0 bases, and 9 bases had no gene match. CDR1 and CDR2 (germline): SGHVT, SQSDAQ. This CDR3 has 17 amino acids. As DNA, the CDR3 is TGTGCCAGCAGCTTAGCGACTAGCCCCACCCCGCAAGAGACCCAGTACTTC. Protein sequence: CASSLATSPTPQETQYF.

This clone has just one count. The V gene is TRBV2, the J gene TRBJ2-5; maybe TRBD1 (6 bases). The CDR3 sequence is 14 residues long. Per the germline V gene, CDR1 is SNHLY and CDR2 is FYNNEI. Trimming took 4 bases from V and 2 from J, leaving 11 bases between them. DNA for the CDR3: TGTGCCAGCAGTGTACAGGGTTCTCAAGAGACCCAGTACTTC. The encoded protein is CASSVQGSQETQYF.

The chain has TRBV5-1 and TRBJ2-2; 7 bases line up with TRBD1. The CDR3 loop spans 15 amino acids. Losses at the gene ends were 4 bases for V and 0 bases for J; bases not matched to a gene: 3. Germline V lookup: CDR1 SGHRS, CDR2 YFSETQ. CDR3 DNA: TGCGCCAGCAGCCGGGACAGCCCGAACACCGGGGAGCTGTTTTTT. Residues: CASSRDSPNTGELFF. The full variable domain, its missing parts supplied by reference TRBV5-1 and TRBJ2-2, is KAGVTQTPRYLIKTRGQQVTLSCSPISGHRSVSWYQQTPGQGLQFLFEYFSETQRNKGNFPGRFSGRQFSNSRSEMNVSTLELGDSALYLCASSRDSPNTGELFFGEGSRLTVL.

The CDR3 protein is CASSLRGRDNEQYF. The CDR3 bases are TGTGCCAGCAGCTTAAGGGGGCGCGATAACGAGCAGTACTTC. The rearrangement uses TRBV11-3 and TRBJ2-7, with TRBD1 matching 7 bases. From germline, CDR1 is SGHNT and CDR2 YENEEA. The CDR3 runs 14 residues. V was clipped by 2 bases and J by 5 bases; unmatched bases: 6.

This clone occurred a few times. The V gene is TRBV5-6, the J gene TRBJ1-4; 7 bases match TRBD1. The CDR3 spans 17 residues. Germline V gives CDR1 SGHDT, CDR2 YYEEEE. The trim removed 3 bases at V and 2 bases at J, leaving 10 bases unmatched. CDR3: CASSSTPPGQTNEKLFF. CDR3 nucleotide sequence: TGTGCCAGCAGCTCCACTCCACCGGGACAGACTAATGAAAAACTGTTTTTT.

The V call is TRBV27, the J call TRBJ1-1; D is ambiguous. CDR1 and CDR2 from the germline V gene are MNHEY and SMNVEV (reference sequence). The germline V and J ends were trimmed by 5 bases and 4 bases, with 20 bases remaining between them. This CDR3 is 16 amino acids long. CDR3 protein: CASSPGYQEGSTEAFF. DNA of the CDR3: TGTGCCAGCAGTCCCGGGTATCAAGAAGGGAGCACTGAAGCTTTCTTT.

The CDR3 sequence is CASRPGGAGADTQYF. The DNA of the CDR3 is TGTGCCAGCAGGCCCGGGGGGGCCGGTGCAGATACGCAGTATTTT. The J gene is TRBJ2-3, the V gene TRBV6-5; 8 nucleotides agree with TRBD2. J lost 4 bases, V lost 6 bases, and 9 bases had no gene match. Germline assignment: CDR1 MNHEY and CDR2 SVGAGI. The CDR3 spans 15 residues.

This chain connects TRBV9 to TRBJ2-5; the D is unclear. Trimming cost V 0 bases and J 5 bases, with 8 bases left between them. The CDR3 totals 13 residues. Germline V CDR1 and CDR2: SGDLS, YYNGEE. For the CDR3, the DNA is TGTGCCAGCAGCGTAGGGTCTGCGGAGACCCAGTACTTC. It yields the protein CASSVGSAETQYF.

V gene TRBV7-3 combines with J gene TRBJ2-3; TRBD2 might be the D (6 bases). Trimming shortened V by 0 bases and J by 6 bases, and 10 bases separated the two germline ends. CDR3 size: 14 residues. Germline CDR1 SGHTA, CDR2 FQGTGA. CDR3 sequence: CASSLTPSGDTQYF. DNA of the CDR3: TGTGCCAGCAGCTTAACGCCCAGCGGGGATACGCAGTATTTT.